The 19 T cell receptor beta chains below come from one sample, sequenced in a study of response to subunit inactivated influenza vaccine. TCRdb called the RT-PCR reads again in MiXCR, with one record for every CDR3 protein. The sample has more than 450,000 distinct CDR3 sequences; roughly 12% are singletons. Sequencing used PBMCs from blood, obtained on the day of vaccination. All receptors come from a man between 50 and 59 years old who received an inactivated influenza vaccine.

This clonotype was seen ten or more times. V usage is TRBV15 and J usage is TRBJ2-1; 10 bases match TRBD2. The CDR3 totals 16 residues. J gave up 2 bases and V 8 bases, and 9 bases lay outside the gene matches. CDR1 is LNHNV and CDR2 is YYDKDF in the germline V gene (reference sequence). The CDR3 DNA sequence: TGTGCCACCGGAGGTAGCGGGAGGTTCACCTACAATGAGCAGTTCTTC. Translation: CATGGSGRFTYNEQFF. Full variable domain (rest looked up from reference TRBV15 and TRBJ2-1): DAMVIQNPRYQVTQFGKPVTLSCSQTLNHNVMYWYQQKSSQAPKLLFHYYDKDFNNEADTPDNFQSRRPNTSFCFLDIRSPGLGDTAMYLCATGGSGRFTYNEQFFGPGTRLTVL.

In its sample, this clonotype was seen a few times. The chain recombines TRBV30 with TRBJ2-7; D is tentatively TRBD1 or TRBD2 (5 bases each). The CDR3 is 13 residues long. Germline loops: CDR1 GTSNPN, CDR2 SVGIG (reference sequence). V was shortened by 0 bases and J by 6 bases, with 12 bases between the two germline ends. The CDR3: CAWSVSSGTEQYF. The CDR3 coding sequence is TGTGCCTGGAGTGTCAGTAGTGGGACCGAGCAGTACTTC.

This clonotype was picked up many times. The gene calls are TRBV20-1 and TRBJ2-1; D could derive from TRBD1 or TRBD2 (5 bases each). V dropped 6 bases and J dropped 9 bases, with 24 bases sitting between them. Germline CDR1 DFQATT, CDR2 SNEGSKA (reference sequence). The CDR3 has 15 residues. The CDR3 here is CSATGTIRRNSEQFF. CDR3 nucleotide sequence: TGCAGTGCGACGGGGACGATAAGGCGAAACAGTGAGCAGTTCTTC.

J is TRBJ2-3 and V is TRBV12-3 or TRBV12-4, with D tentatively TRBD1 (5 bases). This CDR3 contains 15 residues. V was trimmed by 7 bases and J by 0 bases, leaving 14 bases between them. The CDR3 region has the DNA TGTGCCAGCACCCATCGACAGTCTAGCACAGATACGCAGTATTTT. This codes for CASTHRQSSTDTQYF.

In its sample, this clonotype was seen a few times. The V and J genes are TRBV29-1 and TRBJ2-3; D is perhaps TRBD1 (6 bases). The CDR3 totals 15 residues. Germline values: CDR1 SQVTM, CDR2 ANQGSEA. The ends were cut back, 4 bases at V and 3 bases at J, with 17 bases in the middle. CDR3 sequence reads: CSVGLGTGLTDTQYF. DNA of the CDR3: TGCAGCGTTGGCCTCGGTACAGGGTTGACAGATACGCAGTATTTT.

This clonotype has more than one count but fewer than ten. This chain uses TRBV25-1 with TRBJ2-7; 7 nucleotides agree with TRBD1. CDR1 is MGHDK and CDR2 is SYGVNS in the germline V gene. Trimming removed 5 bases from V and 3 bases from J; junction bases left unmatched: 7. This CDR3 has 14 residues. As DNA, the CDR3 is TGTGCCAGCAGTTTGACAGGGACAGTCTACGAGCAGTACTTC. It encodes CASSLTGTVYEQYF.

The chain uses TRBV9 and TRBJ2-3, with D perhaps matching TRBD2 (6 bases). The CDR3 totals 14 residues. Germline assignment: CDR1 SGDLS and CDR2 YYNGEE. Trimming took 0 bases from V and 3 from J, leaving 8 bases between them. The CDR3 nucleotides read TGTGCCAGCAGCGTAGCGGGAGCGACAGATACGCAGTATTTT. Its translation: CASSVAGATDTQYF.

This clonotype appeared a few times. The DNA for the CDR3 is TGTGCCAGCAGTTTAGGTGCTACCGGGACTAGTGTCTACGAGCAGTACTTC. Protein sequence: CASSLGATGTSVYEQYF. V is TRBV27 and J is TRBJ2-7; 8 bases line up with TRBD2. The junction had 12 bases not matched to a gene; V was cut back by 2 bases and J by 3 bases. Germline loops: CDR1 MNHEY, CDR2 SMNVEV (reference sequence). The CDR3 covers 17 residues.

CDR3 DNA: TGTGCCAGCAGGAGCGGTAATGAAAAACTGTTTTTT. Its translation is CASRSGNEKLFF. This chain links TRBV6-1 with TRBJ1-4; D gene ambiguous. Germline values: CDR1 MNHNS, CDR2 SASEGT. V lost 6 bases and J lost 4, with 6 bases in between. The CDR3 sequence is 12 residues long.

This clonotype has a handful of counts. V gene TRBV6-2 or TRBV6-3 combines with J gene TRBJ2-1; 11 bases match TRBD2. The ends lost 7 bases at V and 10 bases at J; junction bases unmatched: 9. CDR1 and CDR2 from the germline V gene are MNHEY and SVGEGT. This CDR3 is built from 14 residues. CDR3 nucleotides: TGTGCCAGCATAAATAGCGGGAGGGCGGGCGAGCAGTTCTTC. It yields the protein CASINSGRAGEQFF.

This clonotype was seen more than once but under ten times. V and J are TRBV5-6 and TRBJ2-1, with D perhaps given as TRBD1 or TRBD2 (5 bases each). The CDR3 length is 15 residues. The V and J ends lost 2 bases and 8 bases respectively, with 17 bases between them. Germline CDR1 and CDR2: SGHDT and YYEEEE. This chain's CDR3 is CASSFPGHVSDEQFF. As DNA, the CDR3 is TGTGCCAGCAGCTTTCCGGGGCACGTCTCGGATGAGCAGTTCTTC.

This clonotype was counted many times. CDR3 nucleotide sequence: TGTGCCAGCAGTCCCCCCGGGACACCCTACAATGAGCAGTTCTTC. Residues: CASSPPGTPYNEQFF. J is TRBJ2-1 and V is TRBV6-1, with D maybe TRBD1 (6 bases). Germline V gene lookup returns CDR1 MNHNS and CDR2 SASEGT. The CDR3 has 15 residues. The V and J ends lost 5 bases and 2 bases respectively, with 13 bases between them.

The genes are TRBV4-3 and TRBJ2-2; 7 nucleotides agree with TRBD1. Losses at the gene ends were 4 bases for V and 5 bases for J; bases not matched to a gene: 10. CDR1 is LGHNA, CDR2 YSLEER, per germline. CDR3 length: 16 amino acids. The CDR3 region has the DNA TGCGCCAGCAGCCTGGGTGCAGGGGGAAAAACCGGGGAGCTGTTTTTT. Translation gives CASSLGAGGKTGELFF.

This clonotype has only a few counts. The chain carries TRBV4-2 and TRBJ2-7; no firm D call. V dropped 1 base and J dropped 3 bases, with 7 bases sitting between them. The germline V gene has CDR1 LGHNA and CDR2 YNFKEQ. This CDR3 spans 13 amino acids. The CDR3 sequence is CASSQGFRYEQYF. The DNA for the CDR3 is TGTGCCAGCAGCCAAGGGTTCCGCTACGAGCAGTACTTC.

This clonotype was seen a few times. The genes are TRBV10-3 and TRBJ2-7; TRBD1 matches 8 bases. In germline, CDR1 is ENHRY, CDR2 SYGVKD. Trimming cost V 6 bases and J 5 bases; bases outside gene matches: 12. This CDR3 has 15 residues. The CDR3 spells CAIRTTGTGSHEQYF. CDR3 in DNA: TGTGCCATCAGGACCACCGGGACAGGTAGCCACGAGCAGTACTTC.

Ten or more counts support this clonotype. V gene TRBV6-5 combines with J gene TRBJ2-1; D call uncertain. Germline values: CDR1 MNHEY, CDR2 SVGAGI. The CDR3 length is 16 residues. Trimming took off 0 bases at V and 0 bases at J, with 9 bases between the two ends. CDR3 coding DNA: TGTGCCAGCAGTTACTCGCAGGCTAGCTCCTACAATGAGCAGTTCTTC. It is translated as CASSYSQASSYNEQFF.

This clonotype came up a few times. V gene TRBV28 combines with J gene TRBJ2-1; 10 positions match TRBD1. Germline V CDR1 and CDR2: MDHEN, SYDVKM. The CDR3 length is 17 residues. The junction had 11 bases not matched to a gene; V was cut back by 5 bases and J by 4 bases. DNA of the CDR3: TGTGCCAGCAGTAGCTGGGACAGGGGCCAAATATACAATGAGCAGTTCTTC. It is translated as CASSSWDRGQIYNEQFF.

The chain recombines TRBV7-2 with TRBJ2-1, with 7 bases matching TRBD2. This CDR3 comprises 15 residues. J gave up 7 bases and V 1 base, and 7 bases lay outside the gene matches. Germline-derived CDR1 and CDR2 are SGHTA and FQGNSA. CDR3 sequence: CASSLGGGMGNEQFF. The CDR3 DNA sequence: TGTGCCAGCAGCTTAGGGGGGGGGATGGGGAATGAGCAGTTCTTC.

The chain links TRBV12-3 or TRBV12-4 to TRBJ1-5; D perhaps matches TRBD1 (6 bases). V lost 7 bases to trimming and J lost 1 base, with 14 bases between them. The CDR3 is 15 amino acids. CDR3 coding DNA: TGTGCCAGCACAGGAGGGGGGAGCAGCAATCAGCCCCAGCATTTT. This encodes CASTGGGSSNQPQHF.